This T cell receptor beta chain was observed in a study of beta chain features in type 1 diabetes. Study information: Healthy donors and patients showed comparable age, gender and cell yields.

Trimming took 2 bases from V and 7 from J, leaving 8 bases between them. CDR1 is MNHEY and CDR2 is SMNVEV in the germline V gene (reference sequence). The CDR3 contains 12 residues. Once sorted, every population was more than 95% pure. Isolated RNA was reverse transcribed in full, so expressed TCRB transcripts were sequenced. Measured with immunoSEQ multiplex PCR; TCRdb has only the in-frame clones, and not every one. The table shows around 290,000 clones, with 8% occurring only once. This clone was observed a handful of times. No antigen is known for it. Study results and limitations: Within each of all four CD4+ subsets, Type 1 diabetes patients had TCRB CDR3s that were moderately but significantly shorter.

The chain has TRBV27 and TRBJ1-2; no firm D call. Sequencing used central memory CD4+ T cells from blood. This clonotype was obtained from a young woman in good health. The DNA of the CDR3 is TGTGCCAGCAGTTTAAACGGGGTTGGCTACACCTTC. It yields the protein CASSLNGVGYTF.